This section outlines one T cell receptor beta chain sequence together with its context. The data originate from a study of blood T cell repertoires in COVID-19. As for the study in general: Spain, Italy and the United States supplied samples that represented acute and convalescent COVID-19. PBMCs, B-cell-depleted T cells, or T cells provided the cDNA or gDNA that made up the material.

The CDR3 covers 13 residues. The ends lost 3 bases at V and 7 bases at J; junction bases unmatched: 5. Germline assignment: CDR1 KGHSH and CDR2 LQKENI. Patients in Seattle were enrolled during active infection, then followed longitudinally. Sequenced by immunoSEQ multiplex PCR; TCRdb stores in-frame clones only, minus some. The repertoire consists of 250,000 to 400,000 clones, with roughly 90% occurring once and the leading ten covering roughly 2.9%. The chain is built from TRBV18 and TRBJ1-2; 7 bases line up with TRBD1. Sequencing was performed on peripheral blood. The sequence was obtained from a woman in her 30s with COVID-19, enrolled during active disease. CDR3 bases: TGTGCCAGCTCACCCGGACAGGATGGTGGCTACACCTTC. It codes for CASSPGQDGGYTF. Full variable domain (remainder filled in from reference TRBV18 and TRBJ1-2): NAGVMQNPRHLVRRRGQEARLRCSPMKGHSHVYWYRQLPEEGLKFMVYLQKENIIDESGMPKERFSAEFPKEGPSILRIQQVVRGDSAAYFCASSPGQDGGYTFGSGTRLTVV.